This record looks at one T cell receptor (beta chain) sequence and its context. Its antigen remains unidentified. This table comes from immunoSEQ multiplex PCR, and its TCRdb copy is limited to in-frame clones, with some not included. The table has approximately 120,000 clones, roughly 85% seen once. This CDR3 contains 16 residues. Germline loops: CDR1 LGHDT, CDR2 YNNKEL (reference sequence). Trimming at V came to 3 bases and at J to 2 bases, leaving 4 bases not matched to a gene. This record belongs to a study of T cell responses to AZD1222 COVID-19 vaccine. Study-wide results and limits: Most donors were white British and more were female, and clonal diversity was possibly underestimated. Baseline seropositives among AZD1222 recipients totaled only six or seven. Spike regions recognized by vaccine-associated CD4 TCRs spanned the protein, led by 160-218 and 743-854. In all cases, repertoires were sampled only after the peak T cell response.

Sample: peripheral blood, taken 28 days after the second AZD1222 dose. The chain recombines TRBV3-1 (or the pseudogene TRBV3-2) with TRBJ2-5; TRBD2 matches 12 bases. This clonotype was obtained from an adult who received the AZD1222 COVID-19 vaccine. This CDR3 reads CASSHGLAGPQETQYF. For the CDR3, the DNA is TGTGCCAGCAGCCATGGACTAGCGGGGCCTCAAGAGACCCAGTACTTC.